The 25 T cell receptor beta chains listed next were all sequenced from one sample in a study of T cells after yellow fever vaccination. TCRdb passed the 5' RACE reads through MiXCR, listing each CDR3 protein once. This sample has roughly 400,000 distinct CDR3 sequences; approximately 18% occur once, and the top ten carry 18%. The material was PBMCs, obtained before the yellow fever booster vaccination. Source of these receptors: a man aged 18-30 years who received the YFV17D yellow fever vaccine.

CDR3 in amino acids: CASSKGQQETQYF. In DNA form, the CDR3 reads TGTGCCAGCAGTAAAGGGCAGCAAGAGACCCAGTACTTC. The rearrangement links TRBV6-5 to TRBJ2-5; D gene uncertain. Germline V gene lookup returns CDR1 MNHEY and CDR2 SVGAGI. This CDR3 is 13 amino acids long. V dropped 5 bases and J dropped 2 bases, with 9 bases sitting between them.

V is TRBV4-3 and J is TRBJ2-3; 12 bases map to TRBD2. Germline CDR1 reads LGHNA; CDR2 reads YSLEER. The CDR3 is 17 amino acids. The V and J ends lost 1 base and 0 bases, in that order; junction bases with no gene match: 2. The CDR3 loop is CASSQGTSGVSTDTQYF. CDR3 coding DNA: TGCGCCAGCAGCCAAGGGACTAGCGGGGTTAGCACAGATACGCAGTATTTT.

This clonotype occurred a few times. V usage is TRBV12-3 or TRBV12-4 and J usage is TRBJ2-7; the D gene is possibly TRBD2 (5 bases). Trimming took off 5 bases at V and 7 bases at J, with 12 bases between the two ends. The CDR3 is 12 residues long. The DNA for the CDR3 is TGTGCCAGCAGTCCGGGGTACAGAGAGCAGTACTTC. Protein sequence: CASSPGYREQYF.

This clonotype was seen only a few times. The chain is built from TRBV4-3 and TRBJ2-1, with 8 bases aligning to TRBD2. The trim removed 0 bases at V and 15 bases at J, leaving 16 bases unmatched. Germline V gives CDR1 LGHNA, CDR2 YSLEER. The CDR3 covers 16 residues. CDR3 coding DNA: TGCGCCAGCAGCCAAGATCAAATCGCGGGGGGCCGTTCCTCGTTCTTC. It encodes CASSQDQIAGGRSSFF.

This clonotype was counted a few times. The CDR3 nucleotides are TGCAGTGCTAGATCGAGTCTTGGGTTCACTGAAGCTTTCTTT. This gives the protein CSARSSLGFTEAFF. This chain connects TRBV20-1 to TRBJ1-1; D is uncertain. This CDR3 has 14 amino acids. CDR1 and CDR2 from the germline V gene are DFQATT and SNEGSKA (reference sequence). Between the trimmed V and J ends, which lost 2 bases and 4 bases, there was a span of 14 bases.

This clonotype was seen a handful of times. DNA of the CDR3: TGCGCCAGCAGTGAGTCCATAGGGACAGGACGGATCGGGGAGCTGTTTTTT. It translates to CASSESIGTGRIGELFF. V usage is TRBV10-2 and J usage is TRBJ2-2, with TRBD1 matching 8 bases. V was clipped by 0 bases and J by 7 bases; unmatched bases: 10. CDR3 size: 17 residues. Germline CDR1 WSHSY, CDR2 SAAADI.

The sample holds a few counts of this clonotype. The chain combines TRBV12-3 or TRBV12-4 with TRBJ1-4; no clear D. The CDR3 has 13 amino acids. V gave up 2 bases and J gave up 4 bases, with 5 bases separating them. DNA of the CDR3: TGTGCCAGCAGTTTAAACCATAATGAAAAACTGTTTTTT. It specifies CASSLNHNEKLFF.

This clonotype was counted only a few times. The chain carries TRBV4-3 and TRBJ2-5, with D possibly being TRBD1 or TRBD2 (6 bases each). Trimming took off 4 bases at V and 2 bases at J, with 17 bases between the two ends. This CDR3 has 16 amino acids. Germline V gives CDR1 LGHNA, CDR2 YSLEER. The CDR3 loop is CASSPSIGGLQETQYF. The DNA of the CDR3 is TGCGCCAGCAGCCCCTCCATTGGGGGGCTTCAAGAGACCCAGTACTTC.

The chain carries TRBV7-9 and TRBJ2-2; D not certain. The CDR3 spans 13 residues. Germline CDR1 and CDR2: SEHNR and FQNEAQ (reference sequence). Between the trimmed V and J ends, which lost 5 bases and 1 base, there was a span of 5 bases. The CDR3 here is CASSPWNTGELFF. CDR3 nucleotides: TGTGCCAGCAGCCCATGGAACACCGGGGAGCTGTTTTTT. Complete variable domain (other parts from reference TRBV7-9 and TRBJ2-2): DTGVSQNPRHKITKRGQNVTFRCDPISEHNRLYWYRQTLGQGPEFLTYFQNEAQLEKSRLLSDRFSAERPKGSFSTLEIQRTEQGDSAMYLCASSPWNTGELFFGEGSRLTVL.

V is TRBV15 and J is TRBJ1-1; 8 nucleotides line up with TRBD1. CDR3 size: 21 residues. Per the germline V gene, CDR1 is LNHNV and CDR2 is YYDKDF (reference sequence). V lost 2 bases to trimming and J lost 0 bases; unmatched junction nucleotides: 20. CDR3 sequence reads: CATSRRPKGQGVGGMNTEAFF. CDR3 bases: TGTGCCACCAGCAGAAGACCGAAAGGACAGGGCGTGGGGGGCATGAACACTGAAGCTTTCTTT.

Remarks on this clonotype: One end of the junction does not line up with germline, which may come from a read error. The V call is TRBV27, the J call TRBJ2-1, with TRBD2 matching over 7 bases. The germline CDR1 and CDR2 sequences are MNHEY and SMNVEV (reference sequence). This CDR3 contains 13 residues. CDR3 nucleotides: TGTGCCAGCAGTAGCGGGGTTCTCACTGAGCAGTTGTTC. Encoded protein: CASSSGVLTEQLF.

At least ten counts were recorded for this clonotype. V is TRBV29-1 and J is TRBJ2-4, with unresolved D. The CDR3 length is 13 residues. Trimming took 7 bases from V and 4 from J, leaving 14 bases between them. Germline V gene sequence: CDR1 SQVTM, CDR2 ANQGSEA. The CDR3 DNA reads TGCAGCGCCAAGGGCACGACGAAAAACATTCAGTACTTC. This codes for CSAKGTTKNIQYF.

This chain connects TRBV5-6 to TRBJ1-4; TRBD1 matches 7 bases. The CDR3 loop spans 16 amino acids. The germline V gene encodes CDR1 SGHDT and CDR2 YYEEEE. Trimming at V came to 4 bases and at J to 7 bases, leaving 13 bases not matched to a gene. CDR3 sequence: CASSAQPAGQREKLFF. CDR3 DNA: TGTGCCAGCAGCGCACAGCCCGCGGGACAGCGTGAAAAACTGTTTTTT.

This clonotype was seen only a few times. The CDR3 loop reads CSARSGLAHQETQYF. In nucleotides, the CDR3 is TGCAGTGCTAGAAGTGGACTAGCGCACCAAGAGACCCAGTACTTC. The J gene is TRBJ2-5, the V gene TRBV20-1, with 9 bases identical to TRBD2. From germline, CDR1 is DFQATT and CDR2 SNEGSKA (reference sequence). The CDR3 length is 15 residues. J lost 0 bases, V lost 2 bases, and 4 bases had no gene match.

This clonotype was detected only a few times. The chain combines TRBV5-1 with TRBJ2-6; TRBD1 matches at 9 bases. The germline V gene has CDR1 SGHRS and CDR2 YFSETQ. Germline trimming cut 5 bases from V and 0 bases from J; bases unmatched to any gene: 9. The length of the CDR3 is 18 residues. This CDR3 reads CASRKTGTGFSGANVLTF. The DNA of the CDR3 is TGCGCCAGCAGAAAAACCGGGACAGGGTTCTCTGGGGCCAACGTCCTGACTTTC.

Only a few counts were recorded for this clonotype. The chain is built from TRBV5-1 and TRBJ1-2, with unresolved D. V lost 0 bases to trimming and J lost 4 bases, with 4 bases between them. The germline V gene has CDR1 SGHRS and CDR2 YFSETQ. This CDR3 contains 12 residues. In nucleotides, the CDR3 is TGCGCCAGCAGCTTGGATATCTATGGCTACACCTTC. The encoded protein is CASSLDIYGYTF.

The V gene is TRBV7-2, the J gene TRBJ2-7; D call uncertain. This CDR3 spans 13 amino acids. Per the germline V gene, CDR1 is SGHTA and CDR2 is FQGNSA. Trimming left V 3 bases short and J 4 bases short, with 10 bases between. CDR3 sequence: CASSFAGEYEQYV. The DNA for the CDR3 is TGTGCCAGCAGCTTCGCTGGGGAATACGAGCAGTACGTC.

The CDR3 loop reads CAISESATGGNQPQHF. The CDR3 nucleotides read TGTGCCATCAGTGAGTCGGCCACAGGGGGCAATCAGCCCCAGCATTTT. The V call is TRBV10-3, the J call TRBJ1-5; 7 bases agree with TRBD1. The CDR3 consists of 16 residues. Per the germline V gene, CDR1 is ENHRY and CDR2 is SYGVKD. V was pared by 0 bases and J by 2 bases, with 4 bases of the junction left unmatched.

CDR3 residues: CASSQEQERGSAFF. Written as DNA, the CDR3 is TGTGCCAGCAGCCAAGAGCAGGAAAGGGGGTCGGCTTTCTTT. The chain joins TRBV4-2 to TRBJ1-1; TRBD1 might be the D (6 bases). Trimming took off 0 bases at V and 11 bases at J, with 16 bases between the two ends. The germline V gene encodes CDR1 LGHNA and CDR2 YNFKEQ. The CDR3 has 14 residues.

This clonotype appeared a few times. The chain recombines TRBV20-1 with TRBJ1-4; D gene uncertain. This CDR3 region has 15 residues. Germline V lookup: CDR1 DFQATT, CDR2 SNEGSKA (reference sequence). Trimming removed 3 bases from V and 8 bases from J, with 19 bases in between. CDR3 residues: CSASPAASAGEKLFF. The CDR3 DNA reads TGCAGTGCTAGCCCGGCGGCATCGGCGGGGGAAAAACTGTTTTTT.

This clonotype has a handful of counts. V is TRBV12-3 or TRBV12-4 and J is TRBJ2-1, with a possible D match to TRBD1 (6 bases). V was pared by 5 bases and J by 1 base, with 12 bases between. CDR3 length: 15 amino acids. The CDR3 sequence: CASSPQGLSYNEQFF. As DNA, the CDR3 is TGTGCCAGCAGTCCACAGGGTTTATCCTACAATGAGCAGTTCTTC.

J is TRBJ2-1 and V is TRBV5-1; TRBD2 aligns across 11 bases. CDR3 length: 17 residues. The trim removed 4 bases at V and 3 bases at J, leaving 9 bases unmatched. CDR1 is SGHRS and CDR2 is YFSETQ in the germline V gene. The CDR3 coding sequence is TGCGCCAGCAGCCCATCTAGCGGGGGGACCAACTACAATGAGCAGTTCTTC. Its protein is CASSPSSGGTNYNEQFF.

The rearrangement links TRBV12-3 or TRBV12-4 to TRBJ1-2; unclear D gene. V lost 4 bases and J lost 7, with 7 bases in between. This CDR3 has 11 residues. The CDR3 sequence: CASSWGSGYTF. CDR3 DNA sequence: TGTGCCAGCAGTTGGGGATCTGGCTACACCTTC.

This clonotype was picked up a small number of times. The chain couples TRBV7-2 to TRBJ2-7; D call uncertain. Germline CDR1 and CDR2: SGHTA and FQGNSA. This CDR3 has 13 amino acids. The V end lost 4 bases, the J end lost 2 bases, and 9 bases lay between the germline ends. CDR3 residues: CASSWAAAYEQYF. DNA of the CDR3: TGTGCCAGCAGCTGGGCAGCAGCCTACGAGCAGTACTTC.

A few counts support this clonotype. The chain recombines TRBV7-2 with TRBJ2-7, with 8 positions matching TRBD2. The CDR3 covers 14 residues. The germline CDR1 and CDR2 sequences are SGHTA and FQGNSA. With 4 bases clipped from V and 6 bases from J, the junction kept 8 bases outside the gene matches. CDR3 DNA: TGTGCCAGCAGCTCCCCCCGGGAGGGGGGCGAGCAGTACGTC. Translated: CASSSPREGGEQYV.